This T cell receptor (beta chain) comes out of a study of blood T cell repertoires in COVID-19. Study overall: Italy, Spain and the United States were the sources of the convalescent and acute COVID-19 samples.

Per the germline V gene, CDR1 is LNHDA and CDR2 is SQIVND (reference sequence). The CDR3 totals 14 residues. V shed 6 bases and J 4 bases; nucleotides not matched to a gene: 5. Authors' analysis steps: Estimation of nucleated cell counts relied on the amplification of reference gene primers. Profiled with immunoSEQ multiplex PCR; TCRdb holds only in-frame clones, not every one. V, J and clone size were drawn from that table, and D and trimming were deduced from the DNA. The table lists nearly 25,000 clones, 80% to 90% of them singletons. Sequencing used peripheral blood. The receptor was isolated from a man in his 70s with acute or convalescent COVID-19. This chain joins TRBV19 and TRBJ2-2; 7 bases agree with TRBD1. This CDR3 reads CASSSDRATGELFF. The CDR3 DNA reads as TGTGCCAGTAGCTCCGACAGGGCCACCGGGGAGCTGTTTTTT.